This T cell receptor (beta chain) originates from a study of blood T cell repertoires in COVID-19. Background on the study: Researchers got acute and convalescent COVID-19 samples from the United States, Italy and Spain. Sample material is recorded as cDNA or gDNA derived from T cells, B-cell-depleted T cells, or PBMCs.

Per the germline V gene, CDR1 is LNHDA and CDR2 is SQIVND (reference sequence). Between the trimmed V and J ends, which lost 6 bases and 0 bases, there was a span of 8 bases. This CDR3 comprises 14 residues. In the original analysis: The assay estimated nucleated cells by amplifying reference gene primers. Method: immunoSEQ multiplex PCR; TCRdb's copy keeps in-frame clones and lacks some. V and J calls and clone size come straight from that table; D and trimming were deduced from the DNA. The sample lists roughly 100,000 clones, around 79% occurring once. The specimen was peripheral blood. This sequence joins TRBV19 and TRBJ1-4; D is ambiguous. The TCR comes from a woman at least 80 years old with acute or convalescent COVID-19. CDR3 coding DNA: TGTGCCAGTAGGGGAGTCGCAACTAATGAAAAACTGTTTTTT. It translates to CASRGVATNEKLFF.